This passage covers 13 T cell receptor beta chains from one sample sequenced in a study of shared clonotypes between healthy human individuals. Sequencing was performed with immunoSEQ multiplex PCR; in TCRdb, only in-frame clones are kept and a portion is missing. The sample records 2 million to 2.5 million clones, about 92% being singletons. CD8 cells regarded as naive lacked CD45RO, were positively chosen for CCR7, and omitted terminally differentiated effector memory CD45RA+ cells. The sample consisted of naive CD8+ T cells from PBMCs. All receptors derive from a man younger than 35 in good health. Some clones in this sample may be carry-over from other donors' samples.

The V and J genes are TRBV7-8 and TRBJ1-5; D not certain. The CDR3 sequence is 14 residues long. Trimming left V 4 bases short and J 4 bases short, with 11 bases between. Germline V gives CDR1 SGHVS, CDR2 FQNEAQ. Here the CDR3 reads CASSSATLNQPQHF. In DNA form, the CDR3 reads TGTGCCAGCAGCTCAGCGACGCTAAATCAGCCCCAGCATTTT.

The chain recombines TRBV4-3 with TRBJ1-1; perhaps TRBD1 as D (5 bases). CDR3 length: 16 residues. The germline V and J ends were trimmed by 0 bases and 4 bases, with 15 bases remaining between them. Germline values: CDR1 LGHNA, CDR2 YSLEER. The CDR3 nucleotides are TGCGCCAGCAGCCAAGATCTGGAGGGGAGGGGCACTGAAGCTTTCTTT. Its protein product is CASSQDLEGRGTEAFF.

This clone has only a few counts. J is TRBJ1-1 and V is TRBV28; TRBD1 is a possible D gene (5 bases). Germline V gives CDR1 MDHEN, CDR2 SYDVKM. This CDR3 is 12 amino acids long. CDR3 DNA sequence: TGTAAAGGGTTTCAGGGGAACACTGAAGCTTTCTTT. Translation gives CKGFQGNTEAFF.

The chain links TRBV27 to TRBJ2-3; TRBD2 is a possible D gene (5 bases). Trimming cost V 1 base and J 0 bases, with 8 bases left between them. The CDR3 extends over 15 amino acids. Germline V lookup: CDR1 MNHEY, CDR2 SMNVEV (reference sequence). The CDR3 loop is CASSLWRASTDTQYF. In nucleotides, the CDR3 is TGTGCCAGCAGTTTATGGCGGGCTAGCACAGATACGCAGTATTTT.

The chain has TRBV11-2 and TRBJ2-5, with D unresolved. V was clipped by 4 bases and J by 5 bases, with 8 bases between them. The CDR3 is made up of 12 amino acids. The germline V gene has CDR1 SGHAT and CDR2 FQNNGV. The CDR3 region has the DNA TGTGCCAGCAGCTCAAAGTGGGAGACCCAGTACTTC. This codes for CASSSKWETQYF.

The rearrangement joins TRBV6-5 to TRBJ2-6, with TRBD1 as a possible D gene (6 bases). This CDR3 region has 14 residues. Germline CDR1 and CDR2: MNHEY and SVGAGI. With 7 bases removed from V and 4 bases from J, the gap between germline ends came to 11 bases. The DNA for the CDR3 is TGTGCCAGCAAATGGGGGCAAGGGGCCAACGTCCTGACTTTC. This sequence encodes CASKWGQGANVLTF.

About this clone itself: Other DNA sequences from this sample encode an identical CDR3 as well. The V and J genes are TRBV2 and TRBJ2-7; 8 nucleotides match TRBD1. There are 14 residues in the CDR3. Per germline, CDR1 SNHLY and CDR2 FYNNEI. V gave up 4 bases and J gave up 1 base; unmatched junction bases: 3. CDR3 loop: CASSGRDRSYEQYF. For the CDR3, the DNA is TGTGCCAGCAGTGGGCGGGACAGGTCCTACGAGCAGTACTTC.

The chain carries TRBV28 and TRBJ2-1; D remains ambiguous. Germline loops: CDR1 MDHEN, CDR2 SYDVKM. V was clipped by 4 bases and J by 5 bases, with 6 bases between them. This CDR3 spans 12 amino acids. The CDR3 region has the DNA TGTGCCAGCAGTTCGATGGACAATGAGCAGTTCTTC. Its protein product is CASSSMDNEQFF.

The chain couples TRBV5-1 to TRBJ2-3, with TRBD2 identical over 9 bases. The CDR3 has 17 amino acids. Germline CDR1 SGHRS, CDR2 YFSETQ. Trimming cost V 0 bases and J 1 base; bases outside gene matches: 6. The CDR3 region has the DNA TGCGCCAGCAGCTTGGCCCTGCGGGAGGGCGGCACAGATACGCAGTATTTT. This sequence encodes CASSLALREGGTDTQYF. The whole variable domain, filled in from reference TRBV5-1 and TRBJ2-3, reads KAGVTQTPRYLIKTRGQQVTLSCSPISGHRSVSWYQQTPGQGLQFLFEYFSETQRNKGNFPGRFSGRQFSNSRSEMNVSTLELGDSALYLCASSLALREGGTDTQYFGPGTRLTVL.

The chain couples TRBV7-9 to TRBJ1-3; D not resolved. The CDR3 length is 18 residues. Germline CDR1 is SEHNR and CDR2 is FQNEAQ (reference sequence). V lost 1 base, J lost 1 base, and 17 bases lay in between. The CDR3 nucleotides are TGTGCCAGCAGCTTAGTGATGTTTGGCGGAAGATCTGGAAACACCATATATTTT. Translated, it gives CASSLVMFGGRSGNTIYF.

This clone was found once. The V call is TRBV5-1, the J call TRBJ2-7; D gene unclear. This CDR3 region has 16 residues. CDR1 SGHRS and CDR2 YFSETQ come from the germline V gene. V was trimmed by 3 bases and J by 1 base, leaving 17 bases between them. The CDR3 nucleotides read TGCGCCAGCAGCTACGGTCTGGGGTTACCATCCTACGAGCAGTACTTC. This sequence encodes CASSYGLGLPSYEQYF.

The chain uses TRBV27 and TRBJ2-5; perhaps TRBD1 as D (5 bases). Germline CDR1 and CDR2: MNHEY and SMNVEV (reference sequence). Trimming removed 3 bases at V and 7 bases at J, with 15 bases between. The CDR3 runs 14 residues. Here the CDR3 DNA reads TGTGCCAGCAGTTTCTCTACGCCTAGGGGGACCCAGTACTTC. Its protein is CASSFSTPRGTQYF.

The chain's CDR3 is CASSQNMGAGAAGSYNEQFF. DNA of the CDR3: TGCGCCAGCAGTCAAAACATGGGGGCCGGGGCTGCTGGCTCCTACAATGAGCAGTTCTTC. The chain joins TRBV4-1 to TRBJ2-1; tentative D call: TRBD1 (6 bases). Trimming took off 6 bases at V and 0 bases at J, with 27 bases between the two ends. Germline V lookup: CDR1 MGHRA, CDR2 YSYEKL. This CDR3 spans 20 amino acids.